The 30 T cell receptor beta chains presented below share a single source sample, sequenced in a study of T cell responses to AZD1222 COVID-19 vaccine. Assay: immunoSEQ multiplex PCR; the TCRdb copy retains only in-frame clones and omits some. The sample holds around 100,000 clones, roughly 87% seen once. The sample here was peripheral blood, taken on day 0 of AZD1222 vaccination. The source is an adult in good health.

The V and J genes are TRBV5-1 and TRBJ1-1; D ambiguous. Trimming cost V 6 bases and J 1 base, with 13 bases left between them. CDR3 length: 14 residues. CDR1 and CDR2 from the germline V gene are SGHRS and YFSETQ. In DNA, the CDR3 is TGCGCCAGCAACGGAGGCGTCAGGAACACTGAAGCTTTCTTT. Amino acid sequence: CASNGGVRNTEAFF.

The J gene is TRBJ2-2, the V gene TRBV30; D gene unclear. This CDR3 is built from 12 residues. Germline V gene sequence: CDR1 GTSNPN, CDR2 SVGIG (reference sequence). Trimming took 4 bases from V and 8 from J, leaving 11 bases between them. As DNA, the CDR3 is TGTGCCTGGAACCGGAATTTGGGGGAGCTGTTTTTT. Encoded protein: CAWNRNLGELFF.

The CDR3 loop reads CASSLRDRLYGYTF. The CDR3 bases are TGTGCCAGCAGCCTCAGGGACCGACTCTATGGCTACACCTTC. J is TRBJ1-2 and V is TRBV16, with a possible D match to TRBD1 (5 bases). V lost 4 bases to trimming and J lost 4 bases, with 13 bases between them. Per the germline V gene, CDR1 is KGHSY and CDR2 is FQNENV. The CDR3 consists of 14 residues.

The chain recombines TRBV5-6 with TRBJ2-1; 7 nucleotides match TRBD1. The CDR3 contains 14 residues. Trimming cost V 4 bases and J 5 bases; bases outside gene matches: 6. The germline V gene has CDR1 SGHDT and CDR2 YYEEEE. DNA of the CDR3: TGTGCCAGCAGCATAAGGGGACAGAACAATGAGCAGTTCTTC. It codes for CASSIRGQNNEQFF.

The chain is built from TRBV6-5 and TRBJ2-1; 13 bases match TRBD2. Trimming took 5 bases from V and 8 from J; bases not matched to a gene: 6. There are 15 residues in the CDR3. Germline V gives CDR1 MNHEY, CDR2 SVGAGI. CDR3 bases: TGTGCCAGCAGTCCGGGGACTAGCGGGACGGATGAGCAGTTCTTC. The encoded protein is CASSPGTSGTDEQFF.

The CDR3 here is CAISGRQAYGYTF. Here the CDR3 DNA reads TGTGCCATCAGTGGACGGCAGGCCTATGGCTACACCTTC. This chain uses TRBV10-3 with TRBJ1-2, with D hard to call. V shed 4 bases and J shed 4 bases, with 10 bases lying between them. There are 13 residues in the CDR3. CDR1 and CDR2 from the germline V gene are ENHRY and SYGVKD.

This chain links TRBV27 with TRBJ1-5, with a weak D call TRBD1 (6 bases). V was shortened by 5 bases and J by 4 bases, with 15 bases between the two germline ends. Looked up from germline, CDR1 is MNHEY and CDR2 is SMNVEV (reference sequence). CDR3 length equals 15 residues. The CDR3 reads CASSLSGTPNQPQHF. The CDR3 DNA reads as TGTGCCAGCAGTCTCTCCGGGACACCGAATCAGCCCCAGCATTTT.

The chain carries TRBV19 and TRBJ1-4; 7 bases align to TRBD1. V was clipped by 4 bases and J by 1 base; unmatched bases: 3. The germline V gene encodes CDR1 LNHDA and CDR2 SQIVND (reference sequence). This CDR3 comprises 15 residues. DNA for the CDR3: TGTGCCAGTAGTACCTGGGACAGAACTAATGAAAAACTGTTTTTT. As protein: CASSTWDRTNEKLFF.

J is TRBJ2-1 and V is TRBV19; TRBD1 might be the D (6 bases). Germline V lookup: CDR1 LNHDA, CDR2 SQIVND (reference sequence). V lost 6 bases to trimming and J lost 6 bases, with 18 bases between them. The CDR3 has 15 residues. The CDR3 loop reads CASSPGHGVRNEQFF. The CDR3 region has the DNA TGTGCCAGTAGCCCGGGACACGGGGTCCGCAATGAGCAGTTCTTC.

CDR3 sequence reads: CASSLDWAKNIQYF. Here the CDR3 DNA reads TGTGCCAGCAGTCTGGACTGGGCCAAAAACATTCAGTACTTC. J is TRBJ2-4 and V is TRBV6-2 or TRBV6-3; weak D call: TRBD2 (5 bases). The germline V gene has CDR1 MNHEY and CDR2 SVGEGT. This CDR3 region has 14 residues. With 5 bases removed from V and 1 base from J, the gap between germline ends came to 9 bases.

V is TRBV19 and J is TRBJ1-5; 7 bases are shared with TRBD1. Germline trimming cut 5 bases from V and 6 bases from J; bases unmatched to any gene: 13. The CDR3 is 16 residues long. The germline CDR1 and CDR2 sequences are LNHDA and SQIVND (reference sequence). In DNA, the CDR3 is TGTGCCAGTAGTGGGACCGGGACAGTTATGGGTCAGCCCCAGCATTTT. This codes for CASSGTGTVMGQPQHF.

The rearrangement links TRBV24-1 to TRBJ2-7; D is undetermined. Between the trimmed V and J ends, which lost 4 bases and 0 bases, there was a span of 12 bases. The CDR3 totals 15 residues. Germline V gene data show CDR1 as KGHDR and CDR2 as SFDVKD. CDR3 sequence: CATSEGSGNSYEQYF. DNA of the CDR3: TGTGCCACCAGTGAGGGCTCAGGAAACTCCTACGAGCAGTACTTC.

The genes are TRBV5-4 and TRBJ2-5; 9 positions agree with TRBD2. CDR3 length: 15 residues. V trimming: 4 bases; J trimming: 4 bases; junction bases outside the gene matches: 8. CDR1 is SGHNT and CDR2 is YYREEE in the germline V gene (reference sequence). CDR3 in amino acids: CASSARLADSETQYF. CDR3 sequence (DNA): TGTGCCAGCAGCGCCCGACTAGCGGACTCAGAGACCCAGTACTTC.

This clone appeared once. The chain links TRBV11-2 to TRBJ2-7, with 13 bases aligning to TRBD2. CDR3 length: 15 residues. With V trimmed by 5 bases and J by 4 bases, 5 bases remained unmatched. In germline, CDR1 is SGHAT, CDR2 FQNNGV. This CDR3 reads CASSPGLAGNYEQYF. For the CDR3, the DNA is TGTGCCAGCAGCCCGGGACTAGCGGGAAATTACGAGCAGTACTTC.

The chain couples TRBV2 to TRBJ2-7; D is perhaps TRBD2 (5 bases). This CDR3 contains 14 residues. V was shortened by 6 bases and J by 1 base, with 13 bases between the two germline ends. Germline CDR1 and CDR2: SNHLY and FYNNEI. CDR3 sequence reads: CASRGGPGSYEQYF. The CDR3 DNA reads TGTGCCAGCAGAGGAGGTCCAGGATCCTACGAGCAGTACTTC.

The chain employs TRBV11-1 and TRBJ2-1; D is undetermined. This CDR3 contains 14 residues. Germline CDR1 and CDR2: SGHAT and FQDESV (reference sequence). V was shortened by 1 base and J by 10 bases, with 14 bases between the two germline ends. The CDR3 DNA reads TGTGCCAGCAGCTTAGGTTGGTCGACTGAAGAGCAGTTCTTC. This sequence encodes CASSLGWSTEEQFF.

This clone was found many times. The rearrangement uses TRBV27 and TRBJ2-1; TRBD2 agrees at 11 bases. Germline CDR1 reads MNHEY; CDR2 reads SMNVEV (reference sequence). The V gene end was trimmed by 4 bases and the J gene end by 4 bases; junction bases not matched to a gene: 6. The CDR3 covers 16 residues. CDR3 residues: CASSSGRLAGYNEQFF. The CDR3, as DNA: TGTGCCAGCAGTTCAGGCAGACTAGCGGGGTACAATGAGCAGTTCTTC.

The gene calls are TRBV6-5 and TRBJ2-1, with a tentative D call TRBD2 (6 bases). CDR1 is MNHEY, CDR2 SVGAGI, per germline. Trimming pared 2 bases from V and 7 bases from J, leaving 15 bases between. CDR3 length equals 15 residues. CDR3: CASSYGAGSRNEQFF. The CDR3 nucleotides are TGTGCCAGCAGTTACGGTGCGGGGTCGCGGAATGAGCAGTTCTTC.

The V and J genes are TRBV5-6 and TRBJ2-2; 11 nucleotides agree with TRBD2. The CDR3 spans 17 residues. CDR1 is SGHDT and CDR2 is YYEEEE in the germline V gene. The trim removed 1 base at V and 7 bases at J, leaving 9 bases unmatched. CDR3 DNA: TGTGCCAGCAGCTTGACCCTAGCGGGAGGATTTGGCGGGGAGCTGTTTTTT. It specifies CASSLTLAGGFGGELFF.

CDR3 residues: CASSLGPRDTQYF. The CDR3 DNA sequence: TGCGCCAGCAGCTTGGGACCTCGGGATACGCAGTATTTT. V and J are TRBV5-1 and TRBJ2-3; no definite D call. Between the trimmed V and J ends, which lost 0 bases and 6 bases, there was a span of 8 bases. Germline values: CDR1 SGHRS, CDR2 YFSETQ. CDR3 length equals 13 residues.

The chain recombines TRBV28 with TRBJ2-7, with no clear D. This CDR3 is 13 amino acids long. With 7 bases removed from V and 3 bases from J, the gap between germline ends came to 13 bases. Per germline, CDR1 MDHEN and CDR2 SYDVKM. The CDR3 is CASTLGRNYEQYF. The DNA of the CDR3 is TGTGCCAGCACCCTCGGTAGGAACTACGAGCAGTACTTC.

The CDR3 loop reads CASSRRTGRETEAFF. Here the CDR3 DNA reads TGTGCCAGCAGTCGACGGACAGGGAGGGAGACTGAAGCTTTCTTT. V gene TRBV5-4 combines with J gene TRBJ1-1; 8 bases line up with TRBD1. The CDR3 consists of 15 residues. Germline V gene sequence: CDR1 SGHNT, CDR2 YYREEE (reference sequence). V was pared by 5 bases and J by 5 bases, with 11 bases of the junction left unmatched.

To note about this clone: This CDR3 is missing its conserved last phenylalanine or tryptophan, likely due to a read error. The limits of the CDR3 on the DNA are not certain, so only TCRdb's listed CDR3 is given. The V gene is TRBV5-8, the J gene TRBJ1-4; the table names TRBD1, a call not compared with the DNA. Inclusive of both ends, the CDR3 amounts to 12 amino acids. Germline assignment: CDR1 SGHTS and CDR2 YDEGEE. The CDR3 loop reads CASSWGQGALSD.

This chain links TRBV9 with TRBJ1-2; 7 positions match TRBD1. Germline lookup yields CDR1 SGDLS and CDR2 YYNGEE. The CDR3 consists of 13 residues. The V and J ends lost 0 bases and 6 bases, in that order; junction bases with no gene match: 2. The CDR3 sequence: CASSVVTGDGYTF. The CDR3 DNA sequence: TGTGCCAGCAGCGTAGTAACAGGGGATGGCTACACCTTC.

In DNA form, the CDR3 reads TGTGCCAGCAGCTTCTCCCCGGGACTCCTCGTAAACAATGAGCAGTTCTTC. It yields the protein CASSFSPGLLVNNEQFF. The gene calls are TRBV5-6 and TRBJ2-1, with D maybe TRBD2 (6 bases). Between the trimmed V and J ends, which lost 2 bases and 5 bases, there was a span of 20 bases. CDR3 length: 17 amino acids. Per germline, CDR1 SGHDT and CDR2 YYEEEE.

Details on this clone: Other DNA variants within this sample encode the same CDR3. The chain combines TRBV10-3 with TRBJ1-1; no reliable D call. Germline CDR1 is ENHRY and CDR2 is SYGVKD. Deletions cut 2 bases from V and 1 base from J, with 5 bases between. The length of the CDR3 is 13 residues. The CDR3 DNA sequence: TGTGCCATCAGTGAGCAAGGGAACACTGAAGCTTTCTTT. It yields the protein CAISEQGNTEAFF.

The rearrangement joins TRBV6-6 to TRBJ2-7; D possibly uses TRBD1 or TRBD2 (5 bases each). This CDR3 has 14 residues. V lost 0 bases and J 1 base, leaving 7 bases between the germline ends. Germline loops: CDR1 MNHNY, CDR2 SVGAGI (reference sequence). CDR3 DNA sequence: TGTGCCAGCAGTTACTCTTGGGGGTCCTACGAGCAGTACTTC. This sequence encodes CASSYSWGSYEQYF.

The chain links TRBV6-5 to TRBJ2-7; 9 bases are a match to TRBD2. CDR1 and CDR2 from the germline V gene are MNHEY and SVGAGI. The CDR3 contains 13 residues. V lost 6 bases, J lost 7 bases, and 7 bases stayed unmatched. In DNA form, the CDR3 reads TGTGCCAGCAGAATTAGCGGGGGAGGAGAGCAGTACTTC. This sequence encodes CASRISGGGEQYF.

V gene TRBV6-5 combines with J gene TRBJ2-1, with 7 positions matching TRBD1. The J segment lost 6 bases and the V segment lost 6 bases, leaving 5 bases of the junction unmatched. There are 13 residues in the CDR3. Looked up from germline, CDR1 is MNHEY and CDR2 is SVGAGI. The CDR3 region has the DNA TGTGCCAGCAGCCGGGACAGCATCAATGAGCAGTTCTTC. It yields the protein CASSRDSINEQFF.

V usage is TRBV12-3 or TRBV12-4 and J usage is TRBJ2-3; no clear D gene. V was pared by 6 bases and J by 0 bases, with 4 bases between. CDR3 length equals 12 residues. The CDR3, as DNA: TGTGCCAGCAGGCCAAGCACAGATACGCAGTATTTT. It yields the protein CASRPSTDTQYF.